This TCR beta chain derives from a study of vaccination and CD4 T cells after COVID-19. Overall study context: Overlapping spike pools from SARS-CoV-2 and HCoV-NL63, HCoV-OC43 and HCoV-229E served as culture stimuli.

Turning to this clonotype: Its antigen is currently unknown.

The germline V gene encodes CDR1 DFQATT and CDR2 SNEGSKA (reference sequence). CDR3 length equals 15 residues. The V gene lost 1 base and the J gene lost 4 bases, with 13 bases spanning the gap. Treatment specified: roughly 10-day PBMC culture with coronavirus spike peptide pools or control peptides (ViraFEST assay). CD4+ T cells that had been cultured provided DNA sequenced with the Oncomine TCR Beta short-read assay. Scientists extracted genomic DNA from CD4+ T cells grown in culture. TCRdb reprocessed the PCR reads via MiXCR and lists one record per CDR3 protein. The data hold approximately 11,000 distinct CDR3 sequences, with 20% observed a single time.

This TCR was sampled from a human donor who received a COVID-19 vaccine. The sample consisted of CD4+ T cells from blood, cultured in vitro, taken before SARS-CoV-2 vaccination. J is TRBJ1-4 and V is TRBV20-1, with D uncertain. This CDR3 is CSARAFSSGNEKLFF. The CDR3 nucleotides read TGCAGTGCTAGAGCCTTCTCGTCGGGTAATGAAAAACTGTTTTTT.